Listed below are T cell receptor beta chains from one sample, sequenced in a study of blood T cells in healthy people across ages. In TCRdb, the 5' RACE reads were re-called with MiXCR into one record per CDR3 protein. The table lists approximately 900,000 distinct CDR3 sequences, roughly 28% of them singletons. Separately, the same data were catalogued under a study of T cells of mothers and their children.

The sequenced sample consisted of blood. These receptors all come from a woman in her thirties or forties in good health. Each CDR3 is given with its conserved first and last residue.

V | CDR3
TRBV12-3/TRBV12-4 | CASSLQRQETQYF
TRBV5-5 | CASSLRWDYGYTF
TRBV7-9 | CASSFPSGVLEQFF
TRBV5-1 | CASSLDIRSGGYTF
TRBV20-1 | CSAPHRGGEQYF
TRBV6-2/TRBV6-3 | CASRLPPPVREQYF
TRBV6-2/TRBV6-3 | CASSYSEGGYTF
TRBV7-9 | CASSAQNIQYF
TRBV7-6 | CVSSLLRREDYNEQYF
TRBV5-1 | CASETGAVGNTEAFF
TRBV5-1 | CASRPGHGGTEAFF
TRBV10-3 | CAIWDTGEGNYGYTF
TRBV11-1 | CASSLSSHEQYF
TRBV7-6 | CASSVGGMPTDTQYF
TRBV7-8 | CASSTPGGGFTEAFF
TRBV2 | CASSGDRGRTEAFF
TRBV5-1 | CASSLWGRSYEQYF
TRBV5-1 | CASSLVPDISYNEQFF
TRBV10-3 | CAIRDSGPPRYTF
TRBV5-1 | CASSLDRGKRDGYTF
TRBV12-3/TRBV12-4 | CTSSGTGDIGTEAFF
TRBV7-3 | CASSSTGRGETQYF
TRBV2 | CACKVLAGKRGEQFF
TRBV7-2 | CASSSSHGGVYNSPLHF
TRBV20-1 | CSARDSASGGLRDEQFF
TRBV3-1 | CASTSSGRPYNEQFF
TRBV3-1 | CASSPLNSKETQYF
TRBV4-1 | CASSRIRDPYGYTF
TRBV5-1 | CASSFGDGQQTQYF
TRBV6-6 | CASRDFNSGANVLTF
TRBV5-1 | CASSLLQGSSYNEQFF
TRBV6-2/TRBV6-3 | CASSYQIWPQHF
TRBV12-3/TRBV12-4 | CASSPQGVGEAFF
TRBV10-3 | CAISDREVSETQYF
TRBV11-1 | CASSLDDGGQGLHEQYF
TRBV6-5 | CASSPTGRGGRGCTF
TRBV20-1 | CSAAHSTGDQETQYF
TRBV6-2/TRBV6-3 | CASTSVQGLEQYF
TRBV28 | CASSSPGYGTDTQYF
TRBV5-5 | CASSLGHPSGNQPQHF
TRBV7-2 | CAYSSQSTEEQFF